This TCR beta chain emerged from a study of blood T cells in healthy people across ages. CDR3 length: 14 amino acids. The V and J ends lost 6 bases and 0 bases, in that order; junction bases with no gene match: 2. Germline CDR1 reads SGHTA; CDR2 reads FQGNSA. Next came a second PCR, run for about 6 to 12 cycles, which used a sample-barcoded 5' primer along with a J-beta primer mix. Each CDR3 protein is one row after TCRdb ran MiXCR on the 5' RACE reads. The table includes hundreds of thousands of distinct CDR3 sequences, around 36% detected once. This clonotype was recorded many times. The material sequenced was blood. The receptor was derived from a man younger than 35 in good health. The V and J genes are TRBV7-2 and TRBJ2-1; 7 bases agree with TRBD2. The CDR3 region has the DNA TGTGCCAGCAGTCCGGGGGGCTCCTACAATGAGCAGTTCTTC. This gives the protein CASSPGGSYNEQFF.